The 25 T cell receptor beta chains reported below all come from one sample, sequenced in a study of T cells in Graves' hyperthyroidism and ophthalmopathy (dated by TCRdb to about 2019). The library came from multiplex PCR. Instrument used: Illumina HiSeq 2000. TCR beta CDR3 regions were amplified from RNA transcripts. The TCR CDR3 was subjected to a first round of RT-PCR using the HTBI primer set and the Qiagen OneStep RT-PCR kit. TCRdb redid the processing of the public reads, applying fastp at Q25 and MiXCR, and retained in-frame beta chains. Entries that share a CDR3 protein sequence are merged under the most common genes and DNA. Within this sample are 500,000 to 750,000 distinct CDR3 sequences, with 15% to 18% of them counted one time only. Clones ranked in the top ten supply around 7.8% of the sample. The sequenced sample was blood. Receptors were obtained from a woman in her 30s with Graves' hyperthyroidism.

This clonotype was seen a few times. CDR3 DNA: TGCGCCAGCAGTAGCGGGGATACCCTCCGGGAGCTGTTTTTT. As protein: CASSSGDTLRELFF. The chain recombines TRBV5-1 with TRBJ2-2; 8 bases agree with TRBD2. The germline V gene encodes CDR1 SGHRS and CDR2 YFSETQ. This CDR3 region has 14 residues. J was trimmed by 9 bases and V by 5 bases; bases with no gene match: 9.

The chain is built from TRBV4-1 and TRBJ2-5; 9 nucleotides match TRBD2. The J segment lost 3 bases and the V segment lost 4 bases, leaving 3 bases of the junction unmatched. CDR1 is MGHRA, CDR2 YSYEKL, per germline. The CDR3 is made up of 14 amino acids. The CDR3, as DNA: TGCGCCAGCAGCCGGGTAGCGGGAGAAGAGACCCAGTACTTC. Its protein is CASSRVAGEETQYF.

This clonotype was seen many times. The chain couples TRBV3-1 to TRBJ2-7, with a tentative D call TRBD2 (6 bases). Germline lookup yields CDR1 LGHDT and CDR2 YNNKEL (reference sequence). V gave up 1 base and J gave up 7 bases, with 11 bases separating them. The CDR3 has 13 amino acids. The CDR3 here is CASSQAGAREQYF. DNA for the CDR3: TGTGCCAGCAGCCAAGCGGGAGCTCGAGAGCAGTACTTC.

The genes are TRBV12-5 and TRBJ1-2; 11 positions match TRBD1. Germline lookup yields CDR1 LGHNT and CDR2 FRNRAP. V dropped 3 bases and J dropped 10; count of bases not matched to a gene: 4. This CDR3 is 13 amino acids long. For the CDR3, the DNA is TGTGCTAGTGGTTTACCGGGACAGGGGGACTACACCTTC. It encodes CASGLPGQGDYTF. Complete variable domain (other parts from reference TRBV12-5 and TRBJ1-2): DARVTQTPRHKVTEMGQEVTMRCQPILGHNTVFWYRQTMMQGLELLAYFRNRAPLDDSGMPKDRFSAEMPDATLATLKIQPSEPRDSAVYFCASGLPGQGDYTFGSGTRLTVV.

This clonotype was counted a few times. DNA for the CDR3: TGTGCCAGCAGTTTATCCAAGGGCACCGGGGAGCTGTTTTTT. Protein sequence: CASSLSKGTGELFF. The V gene is TRBV27, the J gene TRBJ2-2; D call uncertain. The length of the CDR3 is 14 residues. Germline lookup yields CDR1 MNHEY and CDR2 SMNVEV (reference sequence). V was cut by 0 bases and J by 4 bases, with 6 bases left in between.

The gene calls are TRBV9 and TRBJ2-2; 10 bases align to TRBD2. The junction had 9 bases not matched to a gene; V was cut back by 4 bases and J by 0 bases. From germline, CDR1 is SGDLS and CDR2 YYNGEE. The CDR3 has 18 residues. The CDR3 DNA sequence: TGTGCCAGCAGCATATTAGGTGGGACTAGCGCGAACACCGGGGAGCTGTTTTTT. Protein: CASSILGGTSANTGELFF.

The chain uses TRBV4-2 and TRBJ2-1; 12 bases align to TRBD2. The CDR3 totals 19 residues. CDR1 and CDR2 (germline): LGHNA, YNFKEQ. V was pared by 0 bases and J by 1 base, with 7 bases of the junction left unmatched. This CDR3 reads CASSQDASGRAGSYNEQFF. Written as DNA, the CDR3 is TGTGCCAGCAGCCAAGATGCTAGCGGGAGGGCCGGGTCCTACAATGAGCAGTTCTTC.

This clonotype was counted only a few times. The chain employs TRBV7-9 and TRBJ2-1, with D possibly TRBD1 on 6 matching bases. The CDR3 is made up of 18 amino acids. With 1 base removed from V and 8 bases from J, the gap between germline ends came to 24 bases. From germline, CDR1 is SEHNR and CDR2 FQNEAQ (reference sequence). The DNA of the CDR3 is TGTGCCAGCAGCTTAGGAGCGGTGACAGGAACCTTTAGGGATGAGCAGTTCTTC. Translated: CASSLGAVTGTFRDEQFF.

This clonotype came up a few times. The V call is TRBV19, the J call TRBJ1-5, with a tentative D call TRBD1 (6 bases). V dropped 3 bases and J dropped 1 base, with 13 bases sitting between them. The germline CDR1 and CDR2 sequences are LNHDA and SQIVND (reference sequence). CDR3 size: 16 residues. This CDR3 is CASSMKAGTSNQPQHF. CDR3 sequence (DNA): TGTGCCAGTAGTATGAAGGCCGGGACAAGCAATCAGCCCCAGCATTTT.

This clonotype was detected many times. The chain combines TRBV28 with TRBJ1-2, with TRBD1 matching over 7 bases. Looked up from germline, CDR1 is MDHEN and CDR2 is SYDVKM. CDR3 length: 16 residues. With V trimmed by 3 bases and J by 3 bases, 10 bases remained unmatched. CDR3 region: CASSLGPGGEHYGYTF. CDR3 nucleotide sequence: TGTGCCAGCAGTTTGGGGCCAGGGGGGGAACACTATGGCTACACCTTC.

In this sample, this clonotype turned up a few times. This sequence joins TRBV20-1 and TRBJ2-7; D is perhaps TRBD2 (7 bases). Germline CDR1 is DFQATT and CDR2 is SNEGSKA (reference sequence). CDR3 size: 16 residues. V gave up 5 bases and J gave up 1 base, with 21 bases separating them. The CDR3 sequence: CSAERGGGPGSYEQYF. CDR3 nucleotides: TGCAGTGCTGAAAGGGGGGGCGGGCCTGGATCCTACGAGCAGTACTTC.

A note on this clonotype: Given a much more abundant clone one base away, this may be a read error. This chain connects TRBV20-1 to TRBJ1-1; D uncertain. Germline loops: CDR1 DFQATT, CDR2 SNEGSKA (reference sequence). Between the trimmed V and J ends, which lost 7 bases and 0 bases, there was a span of 15 bases. The CDR3 contains 14 residues. The CDR3 nucleotides read TGCAGTGTGGGCAGACCACCACTGAACACTGAAGCTTTCTTT. This encodes CSVGRPPLNTEAFF.

In its sample, this clonotype was seen a few times. This chain links TRBV10-2 with TRBJ1-6; 9 bases align to TRBD1. The CDR3 length is 14 residues. Germline assignment: CDR1 WSHSY and CDR2 SAAADI. After removal of 2 bases from V and 10 bases from J, the junction contained 3 bases not matched to a gene. CDR3 bases: TGCGCCAGCAGTGAGGGGACAGGGTTGTCACCCCTCCACTTT. Its translation: CASSEGTGLSPLHF.

This clonotype was counted at least ten times. The chain carries TRBV28 and TRBJ1-1; TRBD1 aligns across 10 bases. The CDR3 is 15 amino acids. V shed 4 bases, J shed 7 bases, and the junction held 9 bases outside the gene matches. Germline V lookup: CDR1 MDHEN, CDR2 SYDVKM. CDR3: CASSSPGQGTLEAFF. DNA for the CDR3: TGTGCCAGCAGTTCCCCGGGACAGGGGACCCTTGAAGCTTTCTTT.

This clonotype was recorded a few times. The rearrangement joins TRBV19 to TRBJ2-6; 12 bases are a match to TRBD2. Trimming took 4 bases from V and 2 from J; bases not matched to a gene: 9. The CDR3 has 19 residues. Germline-derived CDR1 and CDR2 are LNHDA and SQIVND (reference sequence). The CDR3 spells CASSKLAGGGAAGANVLTF. CDR3 nucleotide sequence: TGTGCCAGTAGTAAACTAGCGGGAGGAGGGGCCGCTGGGGCCAACGTCCTGACTTTC.

The V gene is TRBV15, the J gene TRBJ2-7; no clear D. The germline gives CDR1 LNHNV, CDR2 YYDKDF (reference sequence). V lost 1 base to trimming and J lost 4 bases, with 17 bases between them. This CDR3 spans 16 amino acids. Written as DNA, the CDR3 is TGTGCCACCAGCAGAGCCTTGGCGGACCCCTCTTACGAGCAGTACTTC. Translated, it gives CATSRALADPSYEQYF.

The V call is TRBV6-2 or TRBV6-3, the J call TRBJ2-3; no clear D gene. CDR1 MNHEY and CDR2 SVGEGT come from the germline V gene. V was shortened by 2 bases and J by 4 bases, with 10 bases between the two germline ends. The CDR3 length is 14 residues. In nucleotides, the CDR3 is TGTGCCAGCAGTTACCCCAATAACGCAGATACGCAGTATTTT. Amino acids: CASSYPNNADTQYF.

Points on this clonotype: At one of its ends the junction is not consistent with the germline gene, which may arise from a read error. The chain is built from TRBV27 and TRBJ2-7; 13 bases line up with TRBD2. Looked up from germline, CDR1 is MNHEY and CDR2 is SMNVEV (reference sequence). The CDR3 covers 15 residues. Written as DNA, the CDR3 is TGTGCCGGCAGTCCCGGGACTAGCGGGATATGGGAGCAGTACTTC. Amino acids: CAGSPGTSGIWEQYF.

This clonotype was detected ten times or more. The V gene is TRBV6-1, the J gene TRBJ1-5; D remains ambiguous. CDR1 and CDR2 (germline): MNHNS, SASEGT. Trimming took 6 bases from V and 0 from J, leaving 18 bases between them. CDR3 length: 17 amino acids. The chain's CDR3 is CASRRESGVYSNQPQHF. CDR3 coding DNA: TGTGCCAGCAGGCGGGAGTCAGGAGTATATAGCAATCAGCCCCAGCATTTT.

Only a few counts were recorded for this clonotype. The gene calls are TRBV19 and TRBJ2-7; TRBD2 agrees at 9 bases. V trimming: 5 bases; J trimming: 6 bases; junction bases outside the gene matches: 5. CDR3 length: 13 amino acids. Germline assignment: CDR1 LNHDA and CDR2 SQIVND (reference sequence). CDR3 protein: CASSFGTSSEQYF. The CDR3 nucleotides are TGTGCCAGTAGTTTCGGGACTAGCTCCGAGCAGTACTTC.

This clonotype was observed at least ten times. The rearrangement links TRBV12-3 or TRBV12-4 to TRBJ1-5, with 7 bases lining up with TRBD1. V shed 6 bases and J 3 bases; nucleotides not matched to a gene: 8. The CDR3 consists of 15 residues. The CDR3 DNA is TGTGCCAGCAGCAAGGGGCAGGGGGACAATCAGCCCCAGCATTTT. Amino acid sequence: CASSKGQGDNQPQHF.

Ten or more counts support this clonotype. The chain combines TRBV20-1 with TRBJ1-5; 10 nucleotides agree with TRBD1. The J segment lost 3 bases and the V segment lost 3 bases, leaving 5 bases of the junction unmatched. CDR1 and CDR2 (germline): DFQATT, SNEGSKA (reference sequence). There are 15 residues in the CDR3. The CDR3 loop reads CSASPGQGNNQPQHF. The CDR3 DNA follows: TGCAGTGCTAGCCCGGGACAGGGGAACAATCAGCCCCAGCATTTT.

This clonotype occurred many times. The V call is TRBV28, the J call TRBJ2-5; the D gene is possibly TRBD1 (5 bases). The germline CDR1 and CDR2 sequences are MDHEN and SYDVKM. The V end lost 1 base, the J end lost 2 bases, and 11 bases lay between the germline ends. The CDR3 runs to 15 residues. CDR3 region: CASSLYQAGQETQYF. DNA for the CDR3: TGTGCCAGCAGTTTATATCAGGCAGGGCAAGAGACCCAGTACTTC.

At least ten counts were recorded for this clonotype. The chain combines TRBV6-1 with TRBJ1-1; D call uncertain. CDR3 length equals 14 residues. Germline CDR1 is MNHNS and CDR2 is SASEGT. V was trimmed by 6 bases and J by 4 bases, leaving 15 bases between them. CDR3 sequence: CASREVQKSTEAFF. The CDR3 bases are TGTGCCAGCAGGGAGGTGCAGAAAAGCACTGAAGCTTTCTTT.

This clonotype appeared a few times. This chain joins TRBV20-1 and TRBJ2-7, with D maybe TRBD2 (5 bases). Trimming took off 0 bases at V and 4 bases at J, with 16 bases between the two ends. CDR3 length: 15 residues. Germline lookup yields CDR1 DFQATT and CDR2 SNEGSKA (reference sequence). CDR3 residues: CSARDPRTSSYEQYF. The DNA of the CDR3 is TGCAGTGCTAGAGATCCAAGGACTTCTTCTTACGAGCAGTACTTC.